This TCR beta chain came from a study of blood T cells in healthy people across ages. V lost 3 bases and J 6 bases, leaving 12 bases between the germline ends. The CDR3 has 13 residues. Germline loops: CDR1 ENHRY, CDR2 SYGVKD. This clonotype was counted between two and nine times. Sample-barcoded 5' priming and a J-beta primer mix drove a second PCR of about 7 to 12 cycles. Each CDR3 protein is one row after TCRdb ran MiXCR on the 5' RACE reads. The table records about 1,600,000 distinct CDR3 sequences, 42% of them present only once. The material sequenced was blood. This sequence joins TRBV10-3 and TRBJ2-7, with D unresolved. The receptor was isolated from a young woman in good health. The CDR3 nucleotides read TGTGCCATCAGTGAAAGGACCTCCAGCGAGCAGTACTTC. It specifies CAISERTSSEQYF.